This T cell receptor (beta chain) was sequenced in a study of cytomegalovirus exposure and HLA in healthy donors. The study, taken as a whole, reports: It was confirmed in vitro that a few of the CMV-associated chains were specific for CMV antigens. The study listed some 160 cytomegalovirus-associated TCR beta chains.

As concerns this clone: As yet, its antigen is unknown.

Data came from immunoSEQ multiplex PCR; TCRdb stores just in-frame clones and leaves some out. This table has approximately 110,000 clones, over 90% appearing once. Germline CDR1 is SGDLS and CDR2 is YYNGEE. V was pared by 0 bases and J by 1 base, with 4 bases of the junction left unmatched. The CDR3 totals 16 residues. The chain couples TRBV9 to TRBJ2-3, with 8 bases fitting TRBD1. The sequencing sample was made of PBMCs. This sequence originates from a woman under 30 in good health and CMV-seronegative. CDR3 in amino acids: CASSVDRGVGTDTQYF. The CDR3 DNA reads as TGTGCCAGCAGCGTAGACAGGGGGGTGGGCACAGATACGCAGTATTTT. Variable domain in full (rest from reference TRBV9 and TRBJ2-3): DSGVTQTPKHLITATGQRVTLRCSPRSGDLSVYWYQQSLDQGLQFLIQYYNGEERAKGNILERFSAQQFPDLHSELNLSSLELGDSALYFCASSVDRGVGTDTQYFGPGTRLTVL.